The T cell receptor beta chain under discussion was sequenced for a study of cytomegalovirus exposure and HLA in healthy donors. With 60 Vbeta and 13 Jbeta primers, the PCR was carried out. Authors' data handling: In a later analysis, approximately 80 million unique TCR beta chains included roughly 11 million shared by two or more donors. The method was immunoSEQ multiplex PCR; TCRdb's version includes in-frame clones alone and lacks a portion of them. V and J calls and clone size come straight from that table; D and trimming were deduced from the DNA. The data hold 200,000 to 250,000 clones, with roughly 80% observed a single time. The germline V gene encodes CDR1 SGHRS and CDR2 YFSETQ. The CDR3 length is 15 residues. V lost 3 bases and J 0 bases, leaving 10 bases between the germline ends. Turning to this clone: Its specificity is not known. This sample includes further DNA sequences coding for the same CDR3.

General observations from the study: As a later analysis showed, a missense DCLRE1C variant was linked to trimming of TCR beta V- and J-genes. Further analysis, carried out later, found HLA-associated TCR beta chains more clonally expanded than equally common other chains.

The clonotype was recovered from a man between 45 and 60 years old in good health and CMV-seronegative. This chain joins TRBV5-1 and TRBJ2-1, with D perhaps matching TRBD2 (6 bases). The specimen was PBMCs. The CDR3 reads CASSSAGSSYNEQFF. CDR3 DNA: TGCGCCAGCAGCTCAGCGGGTAGCTCCTACAATGAGCAGTTCTTC.